This T cell receptor beta chain originates from a study of OX40 agonist ivuxolimab in advanced cancers. Regarding the study in general: Ivuxolimab was a fully human IgG2 agonistic monoclonal antibody targeting the costimulatory receptor OX40 (CD134). Intravenous ivuxolimab was administered to patients every 2 weeks at six dose levels: 0.01, 0.1, 0.3, 1.5, 3 and 10 mg/kg. Of the approximately 50 patients in dose escalation, about 19 had hepatocellular carcinoma, some 15 had melanoma, 9 had renal cell carcinoma and 9 had head and neck cancer. In the dose-escalation cohort, 82.7% of patients were male, and the mean age was roughly 60 years, with a range of about 23 to 85. Patients were allowed to have had prior anti-PD-1, anti-PD-L1 or anti-CTLA-4 therapy, and 40% of the dose-escalation patients had been treated with checkpoint inhibitors. Partial responses were achieved by three dose-escalation patients, of whom one had hepatocellular carcinoma and two had cutaneous melanoma. The point of sequencing TCRbeta in the periphery was to test whether ivuxolimab changed TCR sequence diversity and drove clonal T-cell expansion. The paper describes the monotherapy dose-escalation part (N ≈ 52 patients) of the phase I trial of ivuxolimab. Results and caveats for the whole study, not just this receptor: After ivuxolimab, expanded clones were on average more numerous among CD8+ T cells than among CD4+ T cells. Low levels of normalized T-cell clonal expansion were also shown by some nonresponding patients. In the 0.1-3.0 mg/kg groups, partial responders were among the patients with the lowest normalized peripheral clonal expansion, particularly in CD8+ T cells. At doses of 0.1 to 3.0 mg/kg, clonal expansion of both CD4+ and CD8+ T cells in blood was seen between baseline and week 6. Antigen specificity was not determined for the clonally expanded peripheral T cells.

With regard to this clone: No antigen is known for it. Base qualities are not provided; no much larger clone lies one nucleotide away.

V and J are truncated by 5 bases and 3 bases respectively, leaving an intervening sequence of 18 bases. The cysteine opens and the phenylalanine closes a CDR3 of 16 amino acids. Just CDR3 DNA is preserved here, 48 bases in frame from base 1. For CDR1 and CDR2, the germline V gene (reference sequence) lists SEHNR and FQNEAQ. To sequence the TCRbeta CDR3 region, genomic DNA was isolated from the sorted cells. The immunoSEQ Assay was used for sequencing of TCRbeta CDR3 regions. TCRdb provides this immuneACCESS table in a form limited to in-frame rearrangements. Some clones are lacking; in checked studies, under half of them reflect an unresolved V gene, and why the rest are absent is not known. The sample data list around 75,000 clones, and about 90% of these were observed just once. The ten most abundant clones make up around 2.4% of the sample. The trial excluded patients who had a history of autoimmune disease or were on systemic immunosuppression. Peripheral blood for TCR sequencing was collected from all dose cohorts at baseline, on cycle 4 day 1, and on cycle 7 day 1. Samples came from an open-label, multicenter, first-in-human phase I dose-escalation trial of ivuxolimab. Adults with locally advanced or metastatic melanoma, renal cell, hepatocellular, or head and neck squamous cell carcinoma were enrolled in the trial. Before TCR sequencing, CD4+ T cells and CD8+ T cells from peripheral blood were sorted into separate populations.

The sample consisted of CD4+ or CD8+ T cells sorted from blood, taken in a trial of the OX40 agonist ivuxolimab. This TCR was recovered from an adult with an advanced solid tumor such as melanoma, head and neck, liver or kidney cancer. The V and J genes are TRBV7-9 and TRBJ2-3; possibly the D gene is TRBD2, per 5 matching bases. The CDR3 is CASSPTRGRETDTQYF. The DNA reads as follows: TGTGCCAGCAGCCCCACCAGAGGGAGAGAGACAGATACGCAGTATTTT.